These 26 T cell receptor beta chains were all obtained from the same sample, sequenced in a study of CD8 T cells in ankylosing spondylitis. These receptors' antigens are unknown. Study observations and caveats: Made up of about eight highly homologous variants, a TCR beta motif appeared characteristic of ankylosing spondylitis blood.

TCRdb ran MiXCR on the 5' RACE reads and lists one entry per CDR3 protein. The data show about 330,000 distinct CDR3 sequences, 7% to 9% seen once. Sequenced input: blood, either unsorted or a sorted T cell fraction (not recorded which). The receptor source for this set is a male donor with ankylosing spondylitis.

This clonotype has a handful of counts. V gene TRBV5-6 combines with J gene TRBJ2-7; 8 bases map to TRBD1. The CDR3 has 16 amino acids. Trimming at V came to 3 bases and at J to 2 bases, leaving 10 bases not matched to a gene. Germline CDR1 and CDR2: SGHDT and YYEEEE. The CDR3 coding sequence is TGTGCCAGCAGCTGCGCGACAGGGGACAATACCTACGAGCAGTACTTC. Encoded protein: CASSCATGDNTYEQYF.

The chain employs TRBV5-1 and TRBJ2-2, with 8 positions matching TRBD2. Trimming at V came to 0 bases and at J to 6 bases, leaving 7 bases not matched to a gene. The length of the CDR3 is 16 residues. Germline V gives CDR1 SGHRS, CDR2 YFSETQ. CDR3 residues: CASSLDGTSWAGELFF. The CDR3 DNA follows: TGCGCCAGCAGCTTGGACGGGACTAGTTGGGCCGGGGAGCTGTTTTTT.

This clonotype was detected once. The J gene is TRBJ2-1, the V gene TRBV7-8, with 7 bases identical to TRBD1. Germline loops: CDR1 SGHVS, CDR2 FQNEAQ. Germline trimming cut 5 bases from V and 3 bases from J; bases unmatched to any gene: 13. The CDR3 has 17 amino acids. The CDR3 bases are TGTGCCAGCAGCGTCGACCAGACAGGGTTTCTCTACAATGAGCAGTTCTTC. Translation gives CASSVDQTGFLYNEQFF.

This clonotype was found a few times. The V and J genes are TRBV5-1 and TRBJ2-7; 7 nucleotides line up with TRBD1. V shed 4 bases, J shed 2 bases, and the junction held 12 bases outside the gene matches. Germline-derived CDR1 and CDR2 are SGHRS and YFSETQ. The CDR3 is 16 amino acids. The DNA of the CDR3 is TGCGCCAGCAGCGTAGATCCGACAGGGTTAACCTACGAGCAGTACTTC. Residues: CASSVDPTGLTYEQYF.

This chain connects TRBV7-2 to TRBJ1-2; TRBD1 agrees at 12 bases. Looked up from germline, CDR1 is SGHTA and CDR2 is FQGNSA. V was clipped by 5 bases and J by 8 bases; unmatched bases: 9. This CDR3 comprises 15 residues. The CDR3 nucleotides read TGTGCCAGCAGCACCTCGGGACAGGGGGCAGACGGCTACACCTTC. This encodes CASSTSGQGADGYTF.

The rearrangement uses TRBV5-1 and TRBJ2-3; 9 bases fit TRBD2. Germline lookup yields CDR1 SGHRS and CDR2 YFSETQ. There are 18 residues in the CDR3. V was pared by 4 bases and J by 3 bases, with 15 bases of the junction left unmatched. Written as DNA, the CDR3 is TGCGCCAGCAGCCTCTCTGACGCGGGAGGGCCAGGGACAGATACGCAGTATTTT. It translates to CASSLSDAGGPGTDTQYF.

The rearrangement uses TRBV12-3 or TRBV12-4 and TRBJ1-1; D uncertain. CDR3 length equals 14 residues. Trimming cost V 2 bases and J 0 bases, with 7 bases left between them. CDR3 residues: CASSLQSMNTEAFF. CDR3 nucleotide sequence: TGTGCCAGCAGTTTACAGAGCATGAACACTGAAGCTTTCTTT.

In its sample, this clonotype was seen a few times. V is TRBV14 and J is TRBJ2-1; 12 nucleotides line up with TRBD2. The junction had 3 bases not matched to a gene; V was cut back by 3 bases and J by 3 bases. Germline V CDR1 and CDR2: SGHDN, FVKESK. The CDR3 length is 16 residues. The CDR3 loop reads CASSHLAGGIYNEQFF. In DNA, the CDR3 is TGTGCCAGCAGCCATCTAGCGGGAGGGATCTACAATGAGCAGTTCTTC. The full variable domain, its missing parts supplied by reference TRBV14 and TRBJ2-1, is EAGVTQFPSHSVIEKGQTVTLRCDPISGHDNLYWYRRVMGKEIKFLLHFVKESKQDESGMPNNRFLAERTGGTYSTLKVQPAELEDSGVYFCASSHLAGGIYNEQFFGPGTRLTVL.

The chain has TRBV18 and TRBJ2-1; D call uncertain. This CDR3 spans 15 amino acids. Trimming shortened V by 2 bases and J by 0 bases, and 8 bases separated the two germline ends. Germline CDR1 and CDR2: KGHSH and LQKENI. The CDR3 spells CASSPDFGSYNEQFF. The CDR3 DNA reads as TGTGCCAGCTCACCAGACTTCGGCTCCTACAATGAGCAGTTCTTC.

This clonotype turned up a few times. The chain joins TRBV7-9 to TRBJ1-4; D ambiguous. The CDR3 has 17 amino acids. Germline values: CDR1 SEHNR, CDR2 FQNEAQ (reference sequence). V lost 1 base, J lost 0 bases, and 12 bases lay in between. The CDR3 bases are TGTGCCAGCAGCTTAGGGGTGGGAGTTGCAACTAATGAAAAACTGTTTTTT. It specifies CASSLGVGVATNEKLFF.

A few counts support this clonotype. V and J are TRBV3-1 and TRBJ2-1; 9 bases are shared with TRBD2. The J segment lost 8 bases and the V segment lost 4 bases, leaving 9 bases of the junction unmatched. The CDR3 length is 15 residues. Germline V CDR1 and CDR2: LGHDT, YNNKEL (reference sequence). The CDR3 sequence: CASSPALAGRDEQFF. CDR3 nucleotide sequence: TGTGCCAGCAGCCCGGCTCTAGCGGGGAGGGATGAGCAGTTCTTC.

This clonotype has at least ten counts. The CDR3 loop is CASSFGVGEKLFF. The DNA of the CDR3 is TGTGCCAGCAGTTTTGGGGTTGGTGAAAAACTGTTTTTT. The J gene is TRBJ1-4, the V gene TRBV28; no firm D call. The CDR3 extends over 13 amino acids. Germline V gene lookup returns CDR1 MDHEN and CDR2 SYDVKM. The V gene lost 3 bases and the J gene lost 7 bases, with 9 bases spanning the gap. Filled out from reference TRBV28 and TRBJ1-4, the complete variable domain reads DVKVTQSSRYLVKRTGEKVFLECVQDMDHENMFWYRQDPGLGLRLIYFSYDVKMKEKGDIPEGYSVSREKKERFSLILESASTNQTSMYLCASSFGVGEKLFFGSGTQLSVL.

This clonotype was detected only a few times. This chain uses TRBV29-1 with TRBJ2-5, with unresolved D. The CDR3 contains 9 residues. Germline V lookup: CDR1 SQVTM, CDR2 ANQGSEA. Trimming left V 6 bases short and J 5 bases short, with 4 bases between. For the CDR3, the DNA is TGCAGCGTATCGGAGACCCAGTACTTC. Amino acid sequence: CSVSETQYF. The complete variable domain, with remaining parts taken from reference TRBV29-1 and TRBJ2-5, reads SAVISQKPSRDICQRGTSLTIQCQVDSQVTMMFWYRQQPGQSLTLIATANQGSEATYESGFVIDKFPISRPNLTFSTLTVSNMSPEDSSIYLCSVSETQYFGPGTRLLVL.

The rearrangement uses TRBV30 and TRBJ2-1, with a weak D call TRBD1 (6 bases). The CDR3 sequence is 13 residues long. V lost 1 base to trimming and J lost 6 bases, with 10 bases between them. CDR1 is GTSNPN, CDR2 SVGIG, per germline (reference sequence). CDR3 nucleotide sequence: TGTGCCTGGAGTGGGCAGGGGCGCAATGAGCAGTTCTTC. Protein product: CAWSGQGRNEQFF.

Ten or more counts support this clonotype. The chain couples TRBV2 to TRBJ1-1; no reliable D call. The CDR3 runs to 13 residues. The V gene's germline CDR1 is SNHLY and CDR2 FYNNEI. V lost 1 base to trimming and J lost 3 bases, with 6 bases between them. The chain's CDR3 is CASSEGTYTEAFF. In DNA, the CDR3 is TGTGCCAGCAGTGAAGGGACGTACACTGAAGCTTTCTTT.

This clonotype came up a few times. The J gene is TRBJ2-1, the V gene TRBV4-1; 9 bases are a match to TRBD2. With V trimmed by 3 bases and J by 7 bases, 4 bases remained unmatched. Germline CDR1 MGHRA, CDR2 YSYEKL. This CDR3 has 14 amino acids. CDR3 DNA sequence: TGCGCCAGCAGCCAGGGGACTAGCCCTAATGAGCAGTTCTTC. It is translated as CASSQGTSPNEQFF.

V and J are TRBV18 and TRBJ2-3; 7 nucleotides line up with TRBD1. Germline V CDR1 and CDR2: KGHSH, LQKENI. V lost 8 bases, J lost 0 bases, and 5 bases stayed unmatched. This CDR3 is built from 14 residues. In DNA form, the CDR3 reads TGTGCCAGCCGCCGGGACAGAAGCACAGATACGCAGTATTTT. Protein sequence: CASRRDRSTDTQYF.

This clonotype turned up a few times. V usage is TRBV6-1 and J usage is TRBJ1-1; 7 bases map to TRBD1. CDR3 length equals 13 residues. The germline V gene encodes CDR1 MNHNS and CDR2 SASEGT. J was trimmed by 1 base and V by 9 bases; bases with no gene match: 5. The CDR3 coding sequence is TGTGCCAGTTCCGGGACAGCGAACACTGAAGCTTTCTTT. This sequence encodes CASSGTANTEAFF.

This clonotype occurred a few times. The V call is TRBV12-3 or TRBV12-4, the J call TRBJ2-2, with 7 bases aligning to TRBD1. The length of the CDR3 is 14 residues. V lost 5 bases, J lost 5 bases, and 5 bases stayed unmatched. The CDR3 region has the DNA TGTGCCAGCAGTCCTCGACAGGGTACCGGGGAGCTGTTTTTT. Its translation: CASSPRQGTGELFF.

The J gene is TRBJ2-7, the V gene TRBV5-1, with unresolved D. CDR3 size: 15 residues. The V gene's germline CDR1 is SGHRS and CDR2 YFSETQ. V was cut by 4 bases and J by 2 bases, with 16 bases left in between. The CDR3 DNA is TGCGCCAGCAGCCCGGGCGATGGAAAAACCTACGAGCAGTACTTC. This codes for CASSPGDGKTYEQYF.

The chain joins TRBV6-1 to TRBJ2-1, with 16 bases identical to TRBD2. CDR3 length equals 17 residues. Per germline, CDR1 MNHNS and CDR2 SASEGT. Trimming at V came to 8 bases and at J to 2 bases, leaving 6 bases not matched to a gene. This CDR3 is CASGRGLAGGPYNEQFF. CDR3 DNA sequence: TGTGCCAGCGGGCGGGGACTAGCGGGAGGGCCCTACAATGAGCAGTTCTTC.

The chain carries TRBV4-1 and TRBJ2-3; 10 bases are a match to TRBD2. The CDR3 covers 19 residues. With V trimmed by 2 bases and J by 0 bases, 11 bases remained unmatched. The germline V gene has CDR1 MGHRA and CDR2 YSYEKL. CDR3 DNA sequence: TGCGCCAGCAGCCAATCCCCGGCTAGCGGGAGCCCGAGCACAGATACGCAGTATTTT. Protein sequence: CASSQSPASGSPSTDTQYF.

This clonotype was seen a handful of times. The chain uses TRBV11-2 and TRBJ2-1, with TRBD2 identical over 10 bases. V was clipped by 0 bases and J by 9 bases; unmatched bases: 2. Germline V gene sequence: CDR1 SGHAT, CDR2 FQNNGV. The CDR3 sequence is 14 residues long. DNA of the CDR3: TGTGCCAGCAGCTTAGAAGCGGGAGGGGTTGAGCAGTTCTTC. The encoded protein is CASSLEAGGVEQFF.

This clonotype was recorded a few times. The CDR3 protein is CASYWGNEQFF. CDR3 nucleotides: TGTGCCAGCTACTGGGGCAATGAGCAGTTCTTC. The chain recombines TRBV7-9 with TRBJ2-1; no reliable D call. CDR1 is SEHNR and CDR2 is FQNEAQ in the germline V gene (reference sequence). The CDR3 is made up of 11 amino acids. The ends were cut back, 8 bases at V and 6 bases at J, with 8 bases in the middle.

There are a few counts of this clonotype. The chain is built from TRBV18 and TRBJ1-1; possible D gene TRBD1, 6 bases. Germline V lookup: CDR1 KGHSH, CDR2 LQKENI. The CDR3 consists of 14 residues. V lost 2 bases to trimming and J lost 3 bases, with 10 bases between them. The CDR3 loop reads CASSPSQGYTEAFF. In nucleotides, the CDR3 is TGTGCCAGCTCACCATCTCAGGGGTACACTGAAGCTTTCTTT.

This clonotype has at least ten counts. V is TRBV3-1 and J is TRBJ2-3; D may correspond to TRBD1 or TRBD2 (5 bases each). Trimming pared 6 bases from V and 5 bases from J, leaving 21 bases between. CDR1 is LGHDT, CDR2 YNNKEL, per germline (reference sequence). The CDR3 spans 16 residues. In DNA form, the CDR3 reads TGTGCCAGCAGACACACCGGGACCACCCCCCTAGATACGCAGTATTTT. Its protein product is CASRHTGTTPLDTQYF.